This T cell receptor beta chain comes out of a study of cytotoxic CD8 clonotypes in ibrutinib-treated CLL. As for the study in general: In all, about eleven patients were relapsed/refractory, approximately 15 were treatment-naive and 17 were IGHV unmutated. Mean productive templates were about 250,000; mean productive rearrangements were around 90,000.

Study conclusions and caveats: Clonality was elevated at ibrutinib response and had returned toward baseline at progression. Public clonotypes were uncommon and contracted or stayed stable on treatment.

Comments on this clone: Its antigen remains unknown.

This table comes from immunoSEQ multiplex PCR, and its TCRdb copy is limited to in-frame clones, with some not included. The sample includes approximately 280,000 clones, 65% to 85% of them seen just once. The receptor was derived from a human donor with chronic lymphocytic leukemia. Here the sequenced sample was PBMCs, taken at disease progression, from a patient treated with ibrutinib.

As DNA, the CDR3 is TGCGCCAGCAGAAGGGACAGCACAGATACGCAGTATTTT. It yields the protein CASRRDSTDTQYF. V is TRBV5-1 and J is TRBJ2-3, with D perhaps matching TRBD1 or TRBD2 (5 bases each). Germline CDR1 reads SGHRS; CDR2 reads YFSETQ. Trimming removed 5 bases from V and 0 bases from J, with 7 bases in between. CDR3 size: 13 residues.